This T cell receptor beta chain is drawn from a study of CXCR3-negative and CXCR3-positive naive CD8 T cells. Study outcomes and limitations: The study found comparably high diversity in both naive subsets and much lower diversity in memory CD8+ cells. Naive CXCR3-positive cells had TRB CDR3s more hydrophobic than those of CXCR3-negative naive cells.

5' RACE that incorporated UMI labels was used to prepare the TRB cDNA libraries. TCRdb reworked the 5' RACE reads into one entry per CDR3 protein, no DNA. The listing contains about 62,000 distinct CDR3 sequences. Concerning this clonotype: The antigen remains undetermined.

The germline CDR1 and CDR2 sequences are SGHRS and YFSETQ. This CDR3 has 16 residues. Each CD8+ T cell subset was flow-sorted in triplicate. Every sort contained 300,000 cells. CD45RO-CCR7+CD27+CD95- cells counted as naive CD8+ T cells. The chain links TRBV5-1 to TRBJ2-2; TCRdb outputs TRBD1, but without DNA this stays unchecked. The sample was naive CXCR3- CD8+ T cells from blood. Subset reported: CD45RO-CCR7+CD27+CD95- naive CD8+ T cells lacking CXCR3 (TNR3-). This clonotype originated in a human donor in good health. Some clones in this sample may be carry-over from other donors' samples. The CDR3 reads CASSPRGGANTGELFF.